This paragraph covers one T cell receptor beta chain sequence. What it binds is not known. This CDR3 is built from 16 residues. CDR1 is KGHSH, CDR2 LQKENI, per germline. Trimming at V came to 0 bases and at J to 1 base, leaving 3 bases not matched to a gene. This sample was included in a study of cytomegalovirus exposure and HLA in healthy donors. The PCR had 60 Vbeta and 13 Jbeta primers. TCRdb keeps only in-frame clones here, not all; method: immunoSEQ multiplex PCR. The table shows about 190,000 clones, with more than 65% occurring only once. General observations from the study: The study assumed roughly uniform donor sequencing depth for presence/absence analyses. Trimming of TCR beta V- and J-genes showed a link, identified in a later analysis, to a missense DCLRE1C variant.

The sequencing input was PBMCs. This TCR was recovered from a woman between 25 and 40 years old in good health and CMV-seropositive. The chain employs TRBV18 and TRBJ2-1; 7 nucleotides match TRBD2. CDR3 DNA sequence: TGTGCCAGCTCACCACCCACGGGAGGTTCCTACAATGAGCAGTTCTTC. It translates to CASSPPTGGSYNEQFF.